Each of the 16 T cell receptor beta chains below was sequenced from the same sample in a study of cytomegalovirus exposure and HLA in healthy donors. Primers for the PCR totalled 60 Vbeta and 13 Jbeta. Libraries were prepared by immunoSEQ multiplex PCR; TCRdb keeps only in-frame clonotypes and omits some of them. The sample lists around 150,000 clones, nearly 80% seen once, with just under 1% in the top ten. The sample consisted of PBMCs. All receptors derive from a woman in her fifties or sixties in good health and CMV-seropositive.

The chain couples TRBV19 to TRBJ1-5; 8 positions match TRBD1. The CDR3 length is 16 residues. V gave up 4 bases and J gave up 0 bases; unmatched junction bases: 5. Germline CDR1 reads LNHDA; CDR2 reads SQIVND (reference sequence). This CDR3 is CASSTGQGLSNQPQHF. As DNA, the CDR3 is TGTGCCAGTAGTACCGGACAGGGCCTTAGCAATCAGCCCCAGCATTTT.

V is TRBV28 and J is TRBJ1-6; D gene uncertain. The germline V and J ends were trimmed by 5 bases and 14 bases, with 28 bases remaining between them. The CDR3 spans 17 residues. Germline CDR1 and CDR2: MDHEN and SYDVKM. The CDR3 DNA is TGTGCCAGCAGTCCTCGAGACGTCACACCCCAGGATTGGGCCCTCCACTTT. It codes for CASSPRDVTPQDWALHF.

The chain joins TRBV5-1 to TRBJ1-1; unclear D gene. CDR3 length equals 16 residues. V was pared by 2 bases and J by 0 bases, with 14 bases between. In germline, CDR1 is SGHRS, CDR2 YFSETQ. The CDR3 reads CASSLGPEGMNTEAFF. The DNA for the CDR3 is TGCGCCAGCAGCTTAGGTCCCGAGGGAATGAACACTGAAGCTTTCTTT.

This chain uses TRBV28 with TRBJ1-2; unclear D gene. With 3 bases removed from V and 3 bases from J, the gap between germline ends came to 14 bases. Germline loops: CDR1 MDHEN, CDR2 SYDVKM. The CDR3 totals 15 residues. The CDR3 here is CASSFGSVSYYGYTF. The CDR3 coding sequence is TGTGCCAGCAGTTTTGGTTCAGTCTCTTACTATGGCTACACCTTC.

The DNA of the CDR3 is TGTGCCACCTCCCGAGGGCAGTCCTACGAGCAGTACTTC. Translated: CATSRGQSYEQYF. The chain employs TRBV7-9 and TRBJ2-7; the D gene is possibly TRBD2 (5 bases). Germline V gene lookup returns CDR1 SEHNR and CDR2 FQNEAQ (reference sequence). The CDR3 runs 13 residues. Trimming pared 10 bases from V and 1 base from J, leaving 14 bases between.

V usage is TRBV6-6 and J usage is TRBJ2-7; D possibly corresponds to TRBD1 (6 bases). From germline, CDR1 is MNHNY and CDR2 SVGAGI (reference sequence). The CDR3 totals 14 residues. V was cut by 7 bases and J by 1 base, with 14 bases left in between. The CDR3 DNA reads TGTGCCAGCACCATAAACAGGGCGTCCTACGAGCAGTACTTC. Amino acids: CASTINRASYEQYF.

This chain uses TRBV19 with TRBJ2-3; 7 bases are a match to TRBD1. V was clipped by 5 bases and J by 9 bases; unmatched bases: 8. The CDR3 is 13 residues long. CDR1 and CDR2 (germline): LNHDA, SQIVND (reference sequence). CDR3 DNA: TGTGCCAGTAGTCCGGGACAGTCAGGGACGCAGTATTTT. Its protein is CASSPGQSGTQYF.

The V and J genes are TRBV14 and TRBJ1-1; D is ambiguous. CDR3 length equals 16 residues. V gave up 1 base and J gave up 4 bases, with 16 bases separating them. CDR1 is SGHDN, CDR2 FVKESK, per germline. The DNA for the CDR3 is TGTGCCAGCAGCCAAGTTGCCAGCGCCGAAGGCACTGAAGCTTTCTTT. It yields the protein CASSQVASAEGTEAFF.

The chain combines TRBV5-6 with TRBJ2-7, with 10 nucleotides matching TRBD1. The V segment lost 3 bases and the J segment 3 bases; nucleotides outside the gene matches: 6. Germline CDR1 SGHDT, CDR2 YYEEEE. CDR3 length: 15 amino acids. The CDR3: CASSSLTGGHYEQYF. CDR3 bases: TGTGCCAGCAGCTCCCTGACAGGGGGCCACTACGAGCAGTACTTC. Drawing the rest from reference TRBV5-6 and TRBJ2-7, the complete variable domain is DAGVTQSPTHLIKTRGQQVTLRCSPKSGHDTVSWYQQALGQGPQFIFQYYEEEERQRGNFPDRFSGHQFPNYSSELNVNALLLGDSALYLCASSSLTGGHYEQYFGPGTRLTVT.

This chain uses TRBV5-1 with TRBJ2-7; TRBD1 is a possible D gene (6 bases). There are 15 residues in the CDR3. CDR1 and CDR2 (germline): SGHRS, YFSETQ. Deletions cut 3 bases from V and 0 bases from J, with 13 bases between. In DNA, the CDR3 is TGCGCCAGCAGCTCCGGGACAATGAGCTCCTACGAGCAGTACTTC. Amino acids: CASSSGTMSSYEQYF.

The chain recombines TRBV4-3 with TRBJ1-6, with D possibly being TRBD1 (6 bases). The CDR3 has 16 amino acids. V shed 4 bases and J shed 7 bases, with 17 bases lying between them. The germline gives CDR1 LGHNA, CDR2 YSLEER. DNA of the CDR3: TGCGCCAGCAGCCCAAGCATAGGACAGACGAATTCACCCCTCCACTTT. It encodes CASSPSIGQTNSPLHF.

V and J are TRBV20-1 and TRBJ2-5; maybe TRBD2 (5 bases). Germline CDR1 and CDR2: DFQATT and SNEGSKA (reference sequence). The V and J ends lost 6 bases and 7 bases respectively, with 12 bases between them. The CDR3 covers 11 residues. The DNA of the CDR3 is TGCAGTGCCAGTGAGGGAATGACCCAGTACTTC. Translation: CSASEGMTQYF.

The genes are TRBV27 and TRBJ1-2, with 8 bases aligning to TRBD1. The CDR3 runs 15 residues. The junction had 9 bases not matched to a gene; V was cut back by 5 bases and J by 4 bases. The germline gives CDR1 MNHEY, CDR2 SMNVEV (reference sequence). Here the CDR3 reads CASSKTGQGGYGYTF. In DNA form, the CDR3 reads TGTGCCAGCAGTAAAACCGGACAGGGCGGCTATGGCTACACCTTC.

The chain has TRBV5-1 and TRBJ2-7; 7 bases map to TRBD2. The CDR3 length is 14 residues. Germline V gives CDR1 SGHRS, CDR2 YFSETQ. J lost 3 bases, V lost 7 bases, and 10 bases had no gene match. The CDR3 spells CASRTGTGGYEQYF. The CDR3 DNA follows: TGCGCCAGCCGAACCGGGACGGGGGGCTACGAGCAGTACTTC.

DNA for the CDR3: TGCAGCGTTATAGACAGGGACTATGGCTACACCTTC. This sequence encodes CSVIDRDYGYTF. This sequence joins TRBV29-1 and TRBJ1-2, with 7 positions matching TRBD1. Unmatched junction bases numbered 3, after V lost 5 bases and J lost 3 bases. The germline CDR1 and CDR2 sequences are SQVTM and ANQGSEA. The CDR3 loop spans 12 amino acids.

The rearrangement uses TRBV5-4 and TRBJ1-2; tentatively, D is TRBD1 (6 bases). Trimming took off 4 bases at V and 4 bases at J, with 14 bases between the two ends. CDR3 length: 14 amino acids. Germline-derived CDR1 and CDR2 are SGHNT and YYREEE (reference sequence). The CDR3 spells CASSNPRGAYGYTF. In DNA, the CDR3 is TGTGCCAGCAGCAACCCCCGGGGGGCCTATGGCTACACCTTC.